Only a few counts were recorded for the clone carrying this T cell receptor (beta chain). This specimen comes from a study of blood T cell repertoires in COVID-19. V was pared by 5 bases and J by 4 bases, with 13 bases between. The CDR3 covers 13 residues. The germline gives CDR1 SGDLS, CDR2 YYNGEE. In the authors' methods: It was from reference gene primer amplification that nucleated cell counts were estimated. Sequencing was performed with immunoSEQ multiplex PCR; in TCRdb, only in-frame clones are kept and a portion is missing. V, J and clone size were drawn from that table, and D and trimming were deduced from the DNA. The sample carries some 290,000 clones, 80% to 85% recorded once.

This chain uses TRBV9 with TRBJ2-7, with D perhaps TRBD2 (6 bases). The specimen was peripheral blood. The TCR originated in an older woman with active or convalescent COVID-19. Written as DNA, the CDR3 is TGTGCCAGCAGTGCGGGATGGGCGTACGAGCAGTACTTC. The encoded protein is CASSAGWAYEQYF. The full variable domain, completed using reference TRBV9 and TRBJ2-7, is DSGVTQTPKHLITATGQRVTLRCSPRSGDLSVYWYQQSLDQGLQFLIQYYNGEERAKGNILERFSAQQFPDLHSELNLSSLELGDSALYFCASSAGWAYEQYFGPGTRLTVT.